This paragraph reports one T cell receptor beta chain. The assay was immunoSEQ multiplex PCR, and TCRdb's table has in-frame clones only and misses some. The top ten clones hold 2% to 2.5% of a sample with over 65,000 clones, approximately 85% of them seen once. The data stem from a study of OX40 agonist ivuxolimab in advanced cancers. Germline values: CDR1 SGHDT, CDR2 YYEEEE. Trimming removed 0 bases at V and 5 bases at J, with 18 bases between. The length of the CDR3 is 18 residues. This receptor was identified in an adult with an advanced solid tumor such as melanoma, head and neck, liver or kidney cancer. This sample comprised CD4+ or CD8+ T cells sorted from blood, obtained in a trial of the OX40 agonist ivuxolimab. The chain is built from TRBV5-6 and TRBJ1-6; no clear D. Here the CDR3 reads CASSLGRGRESNNSPLHF. CDR3 bases: TGTGCCAGCAGCTTGGGCCGAGGTCGGGAGTCCAATAATTCACCCCTCCACTTT.